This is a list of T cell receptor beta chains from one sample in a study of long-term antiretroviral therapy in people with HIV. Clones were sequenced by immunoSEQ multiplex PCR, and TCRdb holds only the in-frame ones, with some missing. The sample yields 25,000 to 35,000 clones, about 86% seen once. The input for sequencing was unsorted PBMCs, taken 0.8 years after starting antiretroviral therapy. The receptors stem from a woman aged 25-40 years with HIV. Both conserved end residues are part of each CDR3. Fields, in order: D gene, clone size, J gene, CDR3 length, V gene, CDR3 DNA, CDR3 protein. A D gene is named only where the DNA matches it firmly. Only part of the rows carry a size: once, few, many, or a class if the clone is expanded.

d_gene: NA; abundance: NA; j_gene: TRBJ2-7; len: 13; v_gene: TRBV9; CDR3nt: TGTGCCAGCAGCGTAGCTGACGACTACGAGCAGTACTTC; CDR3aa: CASSVADDYEQYF
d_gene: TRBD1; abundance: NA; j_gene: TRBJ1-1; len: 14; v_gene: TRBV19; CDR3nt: TGTGCCAGTAGGAAAGGGACAGGGGGCACTGAAGCTTTCTTT; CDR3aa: CASRKGTGGTEAFF
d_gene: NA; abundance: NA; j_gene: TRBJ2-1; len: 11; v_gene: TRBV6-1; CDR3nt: TGTGCCAGCAGTTATCAGGGTCCCCAGTTCTTC; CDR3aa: CASSYQGPQFF
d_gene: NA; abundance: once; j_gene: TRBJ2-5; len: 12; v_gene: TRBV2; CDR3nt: TGTGCCAGCAGTGACCCGGTGGAGACCCAGTACTTC; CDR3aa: CASSDPVETQYF
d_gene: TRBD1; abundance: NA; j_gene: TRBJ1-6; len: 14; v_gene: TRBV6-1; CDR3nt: TGTGCCAGCAGTGGAACAGGGGTACGATCACCCCTCCACTTT; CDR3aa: CASSGTGVRSPLHF
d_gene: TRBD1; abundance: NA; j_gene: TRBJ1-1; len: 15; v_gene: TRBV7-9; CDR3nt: TGTGCCAGCAGCTCCAACGGACAGGTGAACACTGAAGCTTTCTTT; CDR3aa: CASSSNGQVNTEAFF
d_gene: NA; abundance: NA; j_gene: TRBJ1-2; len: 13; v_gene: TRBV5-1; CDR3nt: TGCGCCAGCAGCTTTGACACTAACTATGGCTACACCTTC; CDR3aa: CASSFDTNYGYTF
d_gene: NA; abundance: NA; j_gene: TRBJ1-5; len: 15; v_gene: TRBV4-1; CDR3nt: TGCGCCAGCAGCCAAGAGGGGGGCGACTATCAGCCCCAGCATTTT; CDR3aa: CASSQEGGDYQPQHF
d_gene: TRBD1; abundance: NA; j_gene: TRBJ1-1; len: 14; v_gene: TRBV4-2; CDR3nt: TGTGCCAGCAGCCAAGTCACAGGGGATACTGAAGCTTTCTTT; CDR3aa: CASSQVTGDTEAFF
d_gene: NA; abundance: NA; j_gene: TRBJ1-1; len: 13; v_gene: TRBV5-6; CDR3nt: TGTGCCAGCAGCCCCGCTCGGGCGCCTGAAGCTTTCTTT; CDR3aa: CASSPARAPEAFF
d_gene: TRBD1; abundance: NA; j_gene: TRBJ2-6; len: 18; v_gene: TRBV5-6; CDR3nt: TGTGCCAGCAGCTGGGGCGGACAGGGGCTCTCTGGGGCCAACGTCCTGACTTTC; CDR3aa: CASSWGGQGLSGANVLTF
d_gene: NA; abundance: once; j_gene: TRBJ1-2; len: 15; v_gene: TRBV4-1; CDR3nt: TGCGCCAGCAGCCAAGATGCCAGGGTTGGCGGTGGCTACACCTTC; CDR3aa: CASSQDARVGGGYTF
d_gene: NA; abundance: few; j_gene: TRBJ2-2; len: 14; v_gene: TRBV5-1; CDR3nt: TGCGCCAGCAGCTTGGAGTCTTTTCCCGGGGAGCTGTTTTTT; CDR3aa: CASSLESFPGELFF
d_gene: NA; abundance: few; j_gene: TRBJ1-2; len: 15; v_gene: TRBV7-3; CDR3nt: TGTGCCAGCAGCTTCGAGGGGGGCAAGGGACATGGCTACACCTTC; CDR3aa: CASSFEGGKGHGYTF
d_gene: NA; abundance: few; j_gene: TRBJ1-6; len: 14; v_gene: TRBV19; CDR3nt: TGTGCCAGTAGTATTGGGGGTTATAATTCACCCCTCCACTTT; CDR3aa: CASSIGGYNSPLHF
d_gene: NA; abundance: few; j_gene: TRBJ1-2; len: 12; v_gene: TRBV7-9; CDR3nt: TGTGCCAGCAGCTTAGACCTGTATGGCTACACCTTC; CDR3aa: CASSLDLYGYTF
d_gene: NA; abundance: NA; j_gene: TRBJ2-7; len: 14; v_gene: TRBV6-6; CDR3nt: TGTGCCAGCAGTTACTCCGGGGGAGTCTACGAGCAGTACTTC; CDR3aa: CASSYSGGVYEQYF
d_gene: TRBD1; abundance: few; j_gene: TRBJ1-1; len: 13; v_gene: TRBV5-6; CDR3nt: TGTGCCAGCAGCCACCGGGACAGGGTGGAAGCTTTCTTT; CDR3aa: CASSHRDRVEAFF
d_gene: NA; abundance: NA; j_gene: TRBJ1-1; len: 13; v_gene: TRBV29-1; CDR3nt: TGCAGCGGACAACCCACCCAGGGGACTGAAGCTTTCTTT; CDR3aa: CSGQPTQGTEAFF
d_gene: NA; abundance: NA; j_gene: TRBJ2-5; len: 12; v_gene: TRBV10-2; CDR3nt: TGCGCCAGCGGTTTGGGGGTAGAGACCCAGTACTTC; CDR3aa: CASGLGVETQYF
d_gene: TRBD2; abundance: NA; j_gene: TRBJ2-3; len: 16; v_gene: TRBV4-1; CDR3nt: TGCGCCAGCAGCCAAGGCACCGGGGGGGCCGCAGATACGCAGTATTTT; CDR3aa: CASSQGTGGAADTQYF
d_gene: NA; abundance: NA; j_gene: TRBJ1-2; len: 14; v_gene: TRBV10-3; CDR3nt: TGTGCCATCAGTGAGTCGCAGGGAATTGTAGGCTACACCTTC; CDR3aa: CAISESQGIVGYTF
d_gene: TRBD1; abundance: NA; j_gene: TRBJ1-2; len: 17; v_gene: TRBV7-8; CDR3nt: TGTGCCAGCAGCTTTGGACAGGGGCGAAGTATGGACTATGGCTACACCTTC; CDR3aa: CASSFGQGRSMDYGYTF
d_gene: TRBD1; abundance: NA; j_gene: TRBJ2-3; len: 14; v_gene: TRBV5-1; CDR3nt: TGCGCCAGCAAGGGGACAGGGGGCGCAGATACGCAGTATTTT; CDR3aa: CASKGTGGADTQYF
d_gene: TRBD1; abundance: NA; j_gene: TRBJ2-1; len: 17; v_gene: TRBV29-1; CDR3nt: TGCAGCGTTGTAGATGCCAGGGGGTCGATTGTGGGCAATGAGCAGTTCTTC; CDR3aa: CSVVDARGSIVGNEQFF
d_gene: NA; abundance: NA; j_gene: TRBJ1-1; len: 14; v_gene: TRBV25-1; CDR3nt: TGTGCCAGCAGTGAATCAGCAGGGAGCACTGAAGCTTTCTTT; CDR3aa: CASSESAGSTEAFF
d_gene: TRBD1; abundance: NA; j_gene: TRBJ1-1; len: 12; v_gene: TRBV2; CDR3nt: TGTGCCAGCCTACAGGGGCGACGTGAAGCTTTCTTT; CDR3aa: CASLQGRREAFF
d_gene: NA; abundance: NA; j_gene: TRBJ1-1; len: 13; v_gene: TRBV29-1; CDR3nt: TGCAGCGTTGAAGGAGAGGTCGGGACTGAAGCTTTCTTT; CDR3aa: CSVEGEVGTEAFF
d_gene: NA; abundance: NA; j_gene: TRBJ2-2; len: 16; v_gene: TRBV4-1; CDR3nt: TGCGCCAGCAGCCAGGGGGGAGGGGGTCACACCGGGGAGCTGTTTTTT; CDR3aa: CASSQGGGGHTGELFF
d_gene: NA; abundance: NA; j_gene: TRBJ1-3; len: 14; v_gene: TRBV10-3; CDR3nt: TGTGCCACCATCCAGGGCGCCTCTGGAAACACCATATATTTT; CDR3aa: CATIQGASGNTIYF
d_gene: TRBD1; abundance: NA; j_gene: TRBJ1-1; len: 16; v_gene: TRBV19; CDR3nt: TGTGCCAGTAGTGATTACAGGGGGATAGGGAACACTGAAGCTTTCTTT; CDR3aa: CASSDYRGIGNTEAFF
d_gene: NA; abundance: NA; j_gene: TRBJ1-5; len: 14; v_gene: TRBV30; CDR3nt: TGTGCCTGGAGTGTTCCCCAAGGGGGTCAGCCCCAGCATTTT; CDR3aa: CAWSVPQGGQPQHF
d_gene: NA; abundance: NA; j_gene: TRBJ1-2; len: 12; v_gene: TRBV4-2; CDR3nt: TGTGCCAGCAGCCCTCGGAACGCTGGCTACACCTTC; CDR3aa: CASSPRNAGYTF
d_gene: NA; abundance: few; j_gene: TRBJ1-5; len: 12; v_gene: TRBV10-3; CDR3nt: TGTGCCATCAGTGACGGTGATCAGCCCCAGCATTTT; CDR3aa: CAISDGDQPQHF
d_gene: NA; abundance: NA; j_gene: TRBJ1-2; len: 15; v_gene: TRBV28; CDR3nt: TGTGCCAGCAGTTTAGGAGTCGGTAATCGGGGTGGCTACACCTTC; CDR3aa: CASSLGVGNRGGYTF
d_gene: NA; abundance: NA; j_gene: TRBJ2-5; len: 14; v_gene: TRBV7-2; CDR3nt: TGTGCCAGCAGCTTAAGCAGGGCGGCGGGGACCCAGTACTTC; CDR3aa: CASSLSRAAGTQYF
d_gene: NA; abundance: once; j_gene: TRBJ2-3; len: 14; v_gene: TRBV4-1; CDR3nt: TGCGCCAGCAGCCCTCTAGCGATCGGAGATACGCAGTATTTT; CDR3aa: CASSPLAIGDTQYF
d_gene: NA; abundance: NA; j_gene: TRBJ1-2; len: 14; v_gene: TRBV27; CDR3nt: TGTGCCAGCAAAGACAGTAACCTTAACTATGGCTACACCTTC; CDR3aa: CASKDSNLNYGYTF
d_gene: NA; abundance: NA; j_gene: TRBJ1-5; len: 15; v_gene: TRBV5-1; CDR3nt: TGCGCCAGCAGCGCGGACGGGTATAGCAATCAGCCCCAGCATTTT; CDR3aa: CASSADGYSNQPQHF
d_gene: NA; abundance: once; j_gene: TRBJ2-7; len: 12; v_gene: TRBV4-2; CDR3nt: TGTGCCAGCAGGAGCCAGGGGGGAGAGCAGTACTTC; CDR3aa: CASRSQGGEQYF
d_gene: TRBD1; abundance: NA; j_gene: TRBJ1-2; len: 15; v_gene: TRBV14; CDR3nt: TGTGCCAGCAGCCAAGCCTCGACAGGGGTGGGTGGCTACACCTTC; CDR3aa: CASSQASTGVGGYTF
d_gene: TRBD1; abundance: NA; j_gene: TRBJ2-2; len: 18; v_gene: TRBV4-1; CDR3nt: TGCGCCAGCAGCCAAGTCCGGGACAGGTCAAAGAACACCGGGGAGCTGTTTTTT; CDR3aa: CASSQVRDRSKNTGELFF
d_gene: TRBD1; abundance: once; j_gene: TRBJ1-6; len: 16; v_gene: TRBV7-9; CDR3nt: TGTGCCAGCAGCCCGGACAGGAACTTTGCGAATTCACCCCTCCACTTT; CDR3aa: CASSPDRNFANSPLHF
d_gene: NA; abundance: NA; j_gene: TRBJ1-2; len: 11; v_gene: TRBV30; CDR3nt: TGTGCCTGGAATCGCCCGGCGGGCTACACCTTC; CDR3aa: CAWNRPAGYTF
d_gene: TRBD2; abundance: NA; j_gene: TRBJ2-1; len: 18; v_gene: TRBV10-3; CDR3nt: TGTGCCATCAGTGAGTTTCCCGCGGGGGGTATATCCTACAATGAGCAGTTCTTC; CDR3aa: CAISEFPAGGISYNEQFF
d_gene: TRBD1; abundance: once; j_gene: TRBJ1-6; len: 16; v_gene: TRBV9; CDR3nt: TGTGCCAGCAGCGGACAGGGGACAGGGCTTGTTTCACCCCTCCACTTT; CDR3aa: CASSGQGTGLVSPLHF
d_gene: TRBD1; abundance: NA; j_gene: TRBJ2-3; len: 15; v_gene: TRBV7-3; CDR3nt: TGTGCCAGCAGCCGAGGACAGGTCCCCACAGATACGCAGTATTTT; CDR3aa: CASSRGQVPTDTQYF
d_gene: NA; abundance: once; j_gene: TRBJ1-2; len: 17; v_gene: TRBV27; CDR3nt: TGTGCCAGCAGTTTAACGCCCAGTTGGGGCCAGAACTATGGCTACACCTTC; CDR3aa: CASSLTPSWGQNYGYTF
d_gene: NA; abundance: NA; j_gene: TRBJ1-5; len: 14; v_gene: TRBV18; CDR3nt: TGTGCCAGCTCACCGGTGCAGGCCATTCAGCCCCAGCATTTT; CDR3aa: CASSPVQAIQPQHF
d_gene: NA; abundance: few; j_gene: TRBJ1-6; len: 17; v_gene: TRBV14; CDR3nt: TGTGCCAGCAGCCAATTTCGGAATGCCAGAAAAGATTCACCCCTCCACTTT; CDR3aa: CASSQFRNARKDSPLHF
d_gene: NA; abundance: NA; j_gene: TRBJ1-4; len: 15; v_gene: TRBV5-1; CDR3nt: TGCGCCAGCAGCTTGTCACAGTGGGTGAAGGAAAAACTGTTTTTT; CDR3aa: CASSLSQWVKEKLFF
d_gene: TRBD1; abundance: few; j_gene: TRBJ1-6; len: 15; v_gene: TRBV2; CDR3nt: TGTGCCAGCAGGCCCGGACAGGGAGGTAATTCACCCCTCCACTTT; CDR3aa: CASRPGQGGNSPLHF
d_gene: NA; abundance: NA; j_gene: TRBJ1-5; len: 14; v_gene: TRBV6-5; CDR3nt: TGTGCCAGCAGTTACTCTTCTCGATATCAGCCCCAGCATTTT; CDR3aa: CASSYSSRYQPQHF
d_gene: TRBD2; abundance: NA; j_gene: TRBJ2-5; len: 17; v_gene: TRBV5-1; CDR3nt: TGCGCCAGCAGCACGGGACTAGCGGGGGTACTTCAAGAGACCCAGTACTTC; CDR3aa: CASSTGLAGVLQETQYF
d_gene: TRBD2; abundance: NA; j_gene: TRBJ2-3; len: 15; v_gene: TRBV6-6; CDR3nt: TGTGCCAGCAGTTTAATCGGGGGGGCCTCCGATACGCAGTATTTT; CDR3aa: CASSLIGGASDTQYF
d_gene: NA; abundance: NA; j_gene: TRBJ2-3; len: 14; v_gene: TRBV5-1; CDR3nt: TGCGCCAGCAGCTTGCTCGGGGATAAGGATACGCAGTATTTT; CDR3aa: CASSLLGDKDTQYF
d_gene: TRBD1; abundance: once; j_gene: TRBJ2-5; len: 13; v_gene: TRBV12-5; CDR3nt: TGTGCTAGTGAGGGGACAGGGGAAGAGACCCAGTACTTC; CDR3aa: CASEGTGEETQYF
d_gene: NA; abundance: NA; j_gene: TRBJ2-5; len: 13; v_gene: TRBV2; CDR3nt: TGTGCCAGCAGGACCCTGAAACAAGAGACCCAGTACTTC; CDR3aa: CASRTLKQETQYF
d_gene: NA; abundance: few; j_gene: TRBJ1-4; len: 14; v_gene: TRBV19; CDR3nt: TGTGCCAGTAGTATTTTGGGCACTAATGAAAAACTGTTTTTT; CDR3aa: CASSILGTNEKLFF